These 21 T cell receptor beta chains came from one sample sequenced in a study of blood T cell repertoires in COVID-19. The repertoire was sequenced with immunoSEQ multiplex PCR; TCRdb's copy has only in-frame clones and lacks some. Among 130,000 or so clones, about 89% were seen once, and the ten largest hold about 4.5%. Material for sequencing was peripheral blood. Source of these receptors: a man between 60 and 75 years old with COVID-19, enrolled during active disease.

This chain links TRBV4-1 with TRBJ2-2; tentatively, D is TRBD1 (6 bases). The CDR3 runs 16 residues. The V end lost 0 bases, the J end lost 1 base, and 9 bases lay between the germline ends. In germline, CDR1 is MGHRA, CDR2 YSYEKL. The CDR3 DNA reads TGCGCCAGCAGCCAAGATTTCAGGGGGAACACCGGGGAGCTGTTTTTT. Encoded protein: CASSQDFRGNTGELFF.

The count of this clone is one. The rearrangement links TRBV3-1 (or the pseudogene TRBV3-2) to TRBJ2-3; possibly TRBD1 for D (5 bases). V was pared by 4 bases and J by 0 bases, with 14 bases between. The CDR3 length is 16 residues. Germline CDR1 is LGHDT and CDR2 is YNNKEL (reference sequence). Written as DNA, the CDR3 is TGTGCCAGCAGCCTTCCCCGACAGTCTAGCACAGATACGCAGTATTTT. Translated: CASSLPRQSSTDTQYF.

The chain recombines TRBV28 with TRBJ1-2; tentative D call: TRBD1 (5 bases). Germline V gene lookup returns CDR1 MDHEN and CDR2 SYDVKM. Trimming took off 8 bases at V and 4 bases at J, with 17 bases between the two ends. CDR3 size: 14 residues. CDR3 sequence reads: CASGISTGGYGYTF. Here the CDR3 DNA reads TGTGCCAGCGGAATATCAACGGGGGGCTATGGCTACACCTTC.

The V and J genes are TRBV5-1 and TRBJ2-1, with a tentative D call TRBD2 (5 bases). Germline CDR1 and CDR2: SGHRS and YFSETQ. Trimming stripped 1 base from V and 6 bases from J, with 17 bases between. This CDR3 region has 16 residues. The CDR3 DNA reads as TGCGCCAGCAGCTTGAGCGGTCCTCGTACTGGCAATGAGCAGTTCTTC. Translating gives CASSLSGPRTGNEQFF.

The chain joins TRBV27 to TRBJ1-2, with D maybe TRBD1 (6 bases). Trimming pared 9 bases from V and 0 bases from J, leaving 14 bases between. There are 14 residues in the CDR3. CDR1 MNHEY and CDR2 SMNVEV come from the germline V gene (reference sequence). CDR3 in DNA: TGTGCCAGTGCGAACAGGGCTCCTAACTATGGCTACACCTTC. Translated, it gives CASANRAPNYGYTF.

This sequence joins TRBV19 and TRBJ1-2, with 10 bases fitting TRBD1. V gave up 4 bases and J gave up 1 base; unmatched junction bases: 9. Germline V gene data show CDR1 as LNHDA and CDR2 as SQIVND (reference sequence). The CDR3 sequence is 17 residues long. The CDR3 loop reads CASSTRDRGRVNYGYTF. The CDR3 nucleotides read TGTGCCAGTAGTACCCGGGACAGGGGTAGAGTTAACTATGGCTACACCTTC. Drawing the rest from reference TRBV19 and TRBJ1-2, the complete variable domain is DGGITQSPKYLFRKEGQNVTLSCEQNLNHDAMYWYRQDPGQGLRLIYYSQIVNDFQKGDIAEGYSVSREKKESFPLTVTSAQKNPTAFYLCASSTRDRGRVNYGYTFGSGTRLTVV.

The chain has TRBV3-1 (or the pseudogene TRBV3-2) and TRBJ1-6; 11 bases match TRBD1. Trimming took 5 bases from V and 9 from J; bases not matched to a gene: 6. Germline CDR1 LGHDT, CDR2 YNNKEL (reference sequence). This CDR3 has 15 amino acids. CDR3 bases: TGTGCCAGCAGCTTCGAGGACAGGGGGCTTTCACCCCTCCACTTT. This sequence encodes CASSFEDRGLSPLHF.

The CDR3 nucleotides are TGTGCCTGGGAGACAGGCCGTAAAAACATTCAGTACTTC. Encoded protein: CAWETGRKNIQYF. The V and J genes are TRBV30 and TRBJ2-4, with a possible D match to TRBD1 (6 bases). The V and J ends lost 5 bases and 4 bases respectively, with 12 bases between them. The CDR3 contains 13 residues. Germline CDR1 is GTSNPN and CDR2 is SVGIG (reference sequence).

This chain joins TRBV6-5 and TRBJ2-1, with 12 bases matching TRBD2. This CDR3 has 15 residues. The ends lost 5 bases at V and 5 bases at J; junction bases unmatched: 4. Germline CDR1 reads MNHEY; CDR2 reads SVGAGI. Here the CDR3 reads CASSTGLAGHNEQFF. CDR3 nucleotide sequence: TGTGCCAGCAGTACCGGACTAGCGGGGCACAATGAGCAGTTCTTC.

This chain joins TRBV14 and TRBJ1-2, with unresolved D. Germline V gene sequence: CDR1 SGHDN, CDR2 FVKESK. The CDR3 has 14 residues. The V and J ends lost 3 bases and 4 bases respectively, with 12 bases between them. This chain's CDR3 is CASSQSNLAYGYTF. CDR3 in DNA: TGTGCCAGCAGCCAGTCCAATCTGGCCTATGGCTACACCTTC.

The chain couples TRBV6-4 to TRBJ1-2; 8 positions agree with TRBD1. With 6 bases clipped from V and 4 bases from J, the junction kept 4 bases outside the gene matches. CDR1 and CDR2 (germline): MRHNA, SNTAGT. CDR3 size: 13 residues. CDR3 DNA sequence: TGTGCCAGCAGCGCAGACAGGGGCTATGGCTACACCTTC. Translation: CASSADRGYGYTF.

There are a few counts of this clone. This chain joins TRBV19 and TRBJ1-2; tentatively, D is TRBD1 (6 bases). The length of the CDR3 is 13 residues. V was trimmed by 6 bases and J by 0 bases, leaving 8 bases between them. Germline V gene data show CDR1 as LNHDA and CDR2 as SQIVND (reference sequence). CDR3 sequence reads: CASRGGANYGYTF. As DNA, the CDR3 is TGTGCCAGTAGAGGGGGTGCTAACTATGGCTACACCTTC.

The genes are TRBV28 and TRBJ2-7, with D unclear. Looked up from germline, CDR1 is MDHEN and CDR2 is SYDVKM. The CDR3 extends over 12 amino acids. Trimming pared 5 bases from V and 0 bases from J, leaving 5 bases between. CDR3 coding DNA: TGTGCCAGCAGTCCATTCTCCTACGAGCAGTACTTC. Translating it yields CASSPFSYEQYF.

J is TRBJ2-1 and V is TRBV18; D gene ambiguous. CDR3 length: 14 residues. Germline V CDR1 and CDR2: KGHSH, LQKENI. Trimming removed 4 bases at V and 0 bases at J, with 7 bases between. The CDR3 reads CASSRAVSYNEQFF. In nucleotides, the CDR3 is TGTGCCAGCTCACGTGCGGTCTCCTACAATGAGCAGTTCTTC.

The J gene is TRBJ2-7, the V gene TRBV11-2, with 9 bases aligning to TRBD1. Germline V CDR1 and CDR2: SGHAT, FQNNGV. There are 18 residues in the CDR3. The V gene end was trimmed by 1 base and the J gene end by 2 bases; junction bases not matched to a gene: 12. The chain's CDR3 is CASSLVDSPGQGAYEQYF. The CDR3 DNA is TGTGCCAGCAGCTTAGTTGATTCCCCGGGACAGGGAGCCTACGAGCAGTACTTC.

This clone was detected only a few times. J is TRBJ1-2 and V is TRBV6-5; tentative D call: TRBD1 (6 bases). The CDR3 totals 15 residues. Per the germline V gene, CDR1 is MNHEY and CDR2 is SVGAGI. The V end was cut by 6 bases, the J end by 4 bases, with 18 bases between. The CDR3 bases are TGTGCCAGCAGATCGCCCAGACAGGACAGCTATGGCTACACCTTC. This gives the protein CASRSPRQDSYGYTF.

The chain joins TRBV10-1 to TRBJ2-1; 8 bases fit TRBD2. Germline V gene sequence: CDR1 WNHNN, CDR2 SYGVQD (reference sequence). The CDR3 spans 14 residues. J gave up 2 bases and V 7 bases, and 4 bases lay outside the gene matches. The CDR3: CASIPGGAYNEQFF. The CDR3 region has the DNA TGCGCCAGCATCCCCGGGGGGGCCTACAATGAGCAGTTCTTC.

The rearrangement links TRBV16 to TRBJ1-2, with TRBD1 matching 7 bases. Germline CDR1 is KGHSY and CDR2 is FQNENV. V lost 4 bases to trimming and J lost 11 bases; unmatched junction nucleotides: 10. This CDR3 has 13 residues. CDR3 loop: CASSPIGTERYTF. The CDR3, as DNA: TGTGCCAGCAGCCCCATCGGGACAGAAAGATACACCTTC.

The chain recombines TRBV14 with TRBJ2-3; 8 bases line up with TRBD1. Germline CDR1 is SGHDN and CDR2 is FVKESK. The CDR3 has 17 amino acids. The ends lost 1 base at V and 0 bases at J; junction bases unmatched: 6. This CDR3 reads CASSQVGRGQSTDTQYF. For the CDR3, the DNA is TGTGCCAGCAGCCAAGTGGGCAGGGGGCAAAGCACAGATACGCAGTATTTT.

The CDR3 here is CASSPWADTQTQYF. CDR3 sequence (DNA): TGTGCCAGCTCACCCTGGGCGGACACCCAGACCCAGTACTTC. The rearrangement joins TRBV18 to TRBJ2-5; TRBD1 is a possible D gene (5 bases). The CDR3 is made up of 14 amino acids. V lost 3 bases and J 6 bases, leaving 14 bases between the germline ends. Per the germline V gene, CDR1 is KGHSH and CDR2 is LQKENI.

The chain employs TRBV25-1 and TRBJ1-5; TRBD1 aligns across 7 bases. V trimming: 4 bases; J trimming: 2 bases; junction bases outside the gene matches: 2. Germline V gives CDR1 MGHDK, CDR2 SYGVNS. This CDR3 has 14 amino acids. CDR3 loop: CASSVTGGNQPQHF. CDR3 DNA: TGTGCCAGCAGTGTTACAGGGGGCAATCAGCCCCAGCATTTT.